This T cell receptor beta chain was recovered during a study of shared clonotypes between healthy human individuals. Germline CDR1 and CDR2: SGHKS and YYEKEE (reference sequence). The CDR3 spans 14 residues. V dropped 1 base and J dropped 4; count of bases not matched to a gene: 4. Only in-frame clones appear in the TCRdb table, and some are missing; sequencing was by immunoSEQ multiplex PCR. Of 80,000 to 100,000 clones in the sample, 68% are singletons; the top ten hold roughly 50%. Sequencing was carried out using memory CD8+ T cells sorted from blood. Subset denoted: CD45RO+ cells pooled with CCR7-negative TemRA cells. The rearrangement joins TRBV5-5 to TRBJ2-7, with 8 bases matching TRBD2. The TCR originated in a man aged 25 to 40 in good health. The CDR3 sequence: CASSLTSGPYEQYF. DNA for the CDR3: TGTGCCAGCAGCTTGACTAGCGGACCTTACGAGCAGTACTTC. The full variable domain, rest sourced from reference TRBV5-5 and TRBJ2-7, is DAGVTQSPTHLIKTRGQQVTLRCSPISGHKSVSWYQQVLGQGPQFIFQYYEKEERGRGNFPDRFSARQFPNYSSELNVNALLLGDSALYLCASSLTSGPYEQYFGPGTRLTVT.